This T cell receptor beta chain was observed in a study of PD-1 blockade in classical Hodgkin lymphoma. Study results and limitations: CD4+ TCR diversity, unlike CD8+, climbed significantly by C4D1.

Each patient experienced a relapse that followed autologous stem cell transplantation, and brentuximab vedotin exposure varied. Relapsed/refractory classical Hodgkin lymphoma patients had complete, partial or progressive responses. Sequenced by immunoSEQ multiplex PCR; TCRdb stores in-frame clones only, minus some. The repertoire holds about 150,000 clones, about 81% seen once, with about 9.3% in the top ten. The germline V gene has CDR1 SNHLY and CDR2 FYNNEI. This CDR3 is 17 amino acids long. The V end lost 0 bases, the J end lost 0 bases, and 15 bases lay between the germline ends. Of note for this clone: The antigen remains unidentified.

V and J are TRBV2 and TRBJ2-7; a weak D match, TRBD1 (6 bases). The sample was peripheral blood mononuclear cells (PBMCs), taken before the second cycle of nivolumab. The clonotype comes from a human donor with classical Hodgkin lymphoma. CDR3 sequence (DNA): TGTGCCAGCAGTGAAGCGCTTTACAGGGTAGGCTCCTACGAGCAGTACTTC. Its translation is CASSEALYRVGSYEQYF.